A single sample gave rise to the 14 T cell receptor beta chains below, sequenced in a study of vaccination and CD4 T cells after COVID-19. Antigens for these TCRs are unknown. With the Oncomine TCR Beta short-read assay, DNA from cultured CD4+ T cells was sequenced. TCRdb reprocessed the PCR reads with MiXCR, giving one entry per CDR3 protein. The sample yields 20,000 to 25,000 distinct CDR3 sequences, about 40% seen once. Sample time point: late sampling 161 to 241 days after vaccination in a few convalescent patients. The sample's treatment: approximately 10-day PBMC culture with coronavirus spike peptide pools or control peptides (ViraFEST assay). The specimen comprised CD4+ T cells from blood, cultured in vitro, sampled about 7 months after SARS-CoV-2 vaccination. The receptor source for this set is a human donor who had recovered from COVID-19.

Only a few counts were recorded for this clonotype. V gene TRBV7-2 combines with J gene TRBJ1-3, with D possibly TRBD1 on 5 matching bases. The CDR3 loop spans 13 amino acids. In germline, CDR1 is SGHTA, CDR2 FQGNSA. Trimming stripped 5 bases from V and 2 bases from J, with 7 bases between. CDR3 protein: CASSEGPGNTIYF. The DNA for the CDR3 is TGTGCCAGCAGCGAGGGGCCTGGAAACACCATATATTTT. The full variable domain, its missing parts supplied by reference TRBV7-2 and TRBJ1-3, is GAGVSQSPSNKVTEKGKDVELRCDPISGHTALYWYRQSLGQGLEFLIYFQGNSAPDKSGLPSDRFSAERTGGSVSTLTIQRTQQEDSAVYLCASSEGPGNTIYFGEGSWLTVV.

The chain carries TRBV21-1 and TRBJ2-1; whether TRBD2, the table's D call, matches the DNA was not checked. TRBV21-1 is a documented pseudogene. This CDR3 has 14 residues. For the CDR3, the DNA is TGTGCCAGCAGCAAACTAGCGGGAGACAATGAGCAGTTCTTC. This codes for CASSKLAGDNEQFF.

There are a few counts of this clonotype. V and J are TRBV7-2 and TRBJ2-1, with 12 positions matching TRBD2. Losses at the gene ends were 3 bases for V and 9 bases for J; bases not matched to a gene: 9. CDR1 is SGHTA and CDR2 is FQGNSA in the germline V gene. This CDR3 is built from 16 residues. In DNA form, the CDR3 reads TGTGCCAGCAGCTTTAAGACTAGCGGGAGTCGTGCTGAGCAGTTCTTC. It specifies CASSFKTSGSRAEQFF. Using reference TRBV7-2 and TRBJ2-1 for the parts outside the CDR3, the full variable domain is GAGVSQSPSNKVTEKGKDVELRCDPISGHTALYWYRQSLGQGLEFLIYFQGNSAPDKSGLPSDRFSAERTGGSVSTLTIQRTQQEDSAVYLCASSFKTSGSRAEQFFGPGTRLTVL.

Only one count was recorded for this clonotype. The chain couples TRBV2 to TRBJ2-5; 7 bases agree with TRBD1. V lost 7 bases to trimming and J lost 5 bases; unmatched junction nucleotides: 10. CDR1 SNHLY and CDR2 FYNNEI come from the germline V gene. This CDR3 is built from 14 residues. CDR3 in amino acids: CASIGGRGRETQYF. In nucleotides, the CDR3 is TGTGCCAGCATAGGGGGCAGGGGACGGGAGACCCAGTACTTC. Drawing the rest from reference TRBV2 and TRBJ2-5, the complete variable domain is EPEVTQTPSHQVTQMGQEVILRCVPISNHLYFYWYRQILGQKVEFLVSFYNNEISEKSEIFDDQFSVERPDGSNFTLKIRSTKLEDSAMYFCASIGGRGRETQYFGPGTRLLVL.

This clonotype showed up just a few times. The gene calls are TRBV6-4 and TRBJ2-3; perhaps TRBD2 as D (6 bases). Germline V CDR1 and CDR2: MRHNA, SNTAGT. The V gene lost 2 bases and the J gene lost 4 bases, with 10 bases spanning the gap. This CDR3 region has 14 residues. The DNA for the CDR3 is TGTGCCAGCAGTGACGGTCGGGAGTCAGATACGCAGTATTTT. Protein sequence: CASSDGRESDTQYF.

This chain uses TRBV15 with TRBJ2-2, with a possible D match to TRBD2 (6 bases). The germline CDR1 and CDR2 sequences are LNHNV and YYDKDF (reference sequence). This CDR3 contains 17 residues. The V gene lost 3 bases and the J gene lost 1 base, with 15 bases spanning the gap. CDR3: CATSSLLRRENTGELFF. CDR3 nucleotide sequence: TGTGCCACCAGCAGTTTGCTTAGGCGGGAGAACACCGGGGAGCTGTTTTTT.

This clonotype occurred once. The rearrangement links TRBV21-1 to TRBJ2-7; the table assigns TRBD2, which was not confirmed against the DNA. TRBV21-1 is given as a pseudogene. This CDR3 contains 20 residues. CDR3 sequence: CASSKARGTTASGTFYEQYF. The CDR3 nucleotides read TGTGCCAGCAGCAAAGCGCGAGGGACTACGGCTAGCGGGACGTTCTACGAGCAGTACTTC.

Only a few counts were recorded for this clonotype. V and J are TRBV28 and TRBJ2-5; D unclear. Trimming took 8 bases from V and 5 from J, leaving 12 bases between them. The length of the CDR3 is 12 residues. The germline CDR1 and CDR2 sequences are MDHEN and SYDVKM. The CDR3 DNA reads TGTGCCAGCCGCAACTTCAGGGAGACCCAGTACTTC. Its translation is CASRNFRETQYF.

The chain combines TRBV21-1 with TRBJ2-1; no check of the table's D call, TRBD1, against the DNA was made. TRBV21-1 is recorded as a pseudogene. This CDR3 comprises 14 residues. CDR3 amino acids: CASSKGGRGDEQFF. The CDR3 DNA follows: TGTGCCAGCAGCAAAGGGGGCAGAGGCGATGAGCAGTTCTTC.

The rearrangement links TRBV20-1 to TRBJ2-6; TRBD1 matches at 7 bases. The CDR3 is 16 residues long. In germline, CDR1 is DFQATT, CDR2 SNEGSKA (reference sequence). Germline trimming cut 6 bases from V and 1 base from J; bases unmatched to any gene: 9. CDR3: CSAEPRQGSGANVLTF. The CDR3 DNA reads TGCAGTGCAGAACCGAGACAGGGTTCTGGGGCCAACGTCCTGACTTTC.

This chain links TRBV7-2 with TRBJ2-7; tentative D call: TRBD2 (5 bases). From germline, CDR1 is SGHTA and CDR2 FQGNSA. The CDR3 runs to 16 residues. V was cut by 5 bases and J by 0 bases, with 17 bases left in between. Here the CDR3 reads CASSLTQVSASYEQYF. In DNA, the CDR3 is TGTGCCAGCAGCCTCACCCAGGTTAGCGCCTCCTACGAGCAGTACTTC.

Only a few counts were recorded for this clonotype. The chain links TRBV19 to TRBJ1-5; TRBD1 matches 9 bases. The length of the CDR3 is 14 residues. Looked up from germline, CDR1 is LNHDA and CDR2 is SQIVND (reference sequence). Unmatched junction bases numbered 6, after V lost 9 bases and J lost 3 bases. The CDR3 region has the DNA TGTGCCAGCCGACAGGGGGGTTTCAATCAGCCCCAGCATTTT. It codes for CASRQGGFNQPQHF.

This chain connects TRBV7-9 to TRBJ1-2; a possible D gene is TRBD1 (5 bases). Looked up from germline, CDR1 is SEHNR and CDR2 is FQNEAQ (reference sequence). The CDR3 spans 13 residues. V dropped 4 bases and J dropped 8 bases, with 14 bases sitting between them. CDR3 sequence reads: CASSWGRDQGYTF. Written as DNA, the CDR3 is TGTGCCAGCAGCTGGGGACGGGATCAAGGCTACACCTTC.

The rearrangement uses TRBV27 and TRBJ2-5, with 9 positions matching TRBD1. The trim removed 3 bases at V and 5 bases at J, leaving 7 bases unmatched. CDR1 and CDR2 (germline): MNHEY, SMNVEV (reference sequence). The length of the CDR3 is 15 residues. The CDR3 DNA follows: TGTGCCAGCAGTTTCCGGGACAGGGTGGGGGAGACCCAGTACTTC. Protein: CASSFRDRVGETQYF.